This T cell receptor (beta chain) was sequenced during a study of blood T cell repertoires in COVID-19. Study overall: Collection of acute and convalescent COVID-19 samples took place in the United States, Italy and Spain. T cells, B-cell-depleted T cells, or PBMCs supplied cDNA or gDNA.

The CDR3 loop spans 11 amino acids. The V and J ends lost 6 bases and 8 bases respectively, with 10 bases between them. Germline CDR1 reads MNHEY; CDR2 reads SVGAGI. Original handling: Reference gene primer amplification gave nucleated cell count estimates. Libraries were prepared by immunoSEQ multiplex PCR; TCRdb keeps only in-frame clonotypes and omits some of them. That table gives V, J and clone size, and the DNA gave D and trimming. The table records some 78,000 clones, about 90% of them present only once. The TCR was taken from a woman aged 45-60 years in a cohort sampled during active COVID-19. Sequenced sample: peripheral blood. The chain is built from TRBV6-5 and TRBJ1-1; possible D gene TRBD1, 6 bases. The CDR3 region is CASRFDREAFF. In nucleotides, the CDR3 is TGTGCCAGCAGATTCGACAGGGAAGCTTTCTTT.